The rows below give T cell receptor beta chains drawn from one sample of a study of Ad26.COV2.S vaccination and SARS-CoV-2 variants. Repertoires were generated with immunoSEQ multiplex PCR, while TCRdb's copy carries only in-frame clones and drops some. Of more than 300,000 clones in the sample, around 88% were seen once. The sample in question was peripheral blood, obtained in a trial of Ad26.COV2.S vaccine versus placebo. The receptors come from a person between 18 and 65 years old who received the Ad26.COV2.S COVID-19 vaccine or a placebo. The CDR3 runs from the conserved cysteine through the conserved F or W. Fields, in order: V gene, clone size, J gene, D gene, CDR3 DNA, CDR3 protein. A D gene is named only where the DNA matches it firmly. Clone size, where shown, is once, few, many, or a class for clones that have expanded.

v_call: TRBV6-5; clone_size: .; j_call: TRBJ1-2; d_call: .; cdr3_nt: TGTGCCAGCACCGCTGGGGGGCGCCGCGACTATGGCTACACCTTC; cdr3_aa: CASTAGGRRDYGYTF
v_call: TRBV19; clone_size: .; j_call: TRBJ2-1; d_call: .; cdr3_nt: TGTGCCAGTAGTACGGACATATACAATGAGCAGTTCTTC; cdr3_aa: CASSTDIYNEQFF
v_call: TRBV4-1; clone_size: .; j_call: TRBJ2-4; d_call: .; cdr3_nt: TGCGCCAGCAGCCAAGGGACTCTCCAGACCAAAAACATTCAGTACTTC; cdr3_aa: CASSQGTLQTKNIQYF
v_call: TRBV4-1; clone_size: .; j_call: TRBJ2-3; d_call: TRBD2; cdr3_nt: TGCGCCAGCAGCCAAGTCCGGGGGACTAGCGGGACCTCTAGCACAGATACGCAGTATTTT; cdr3_aa: CASSQVRGTSGTSSTDTQYF
v_call: TRBV2; clone_size: .; j_call: TRBJ2-1; d_call: .; cdr3_nt: TGTGCCAGCAAACCGCGGACTACTTACAATGAGCAGTTCTTC; cdr3_aa: CASKPRTTYNEQFF
v_call: TRBV21-1; clone_size: few; j_call: TRBJ2-7; d_call: .; cdr3_nt: TGTGCCAGCAGCAAAGTGATGGAGCAGCAGTACTTC; cdr3_aa: CASSKVMEQQYF
v_call: TRBV2; clone_size: once; j_call: TRBJ2-6; d_call: .; cdr3_nt: TGTGCCAGCAGTGAAGCGCGGTGGCAGCAAGGCTCTGGGGCCAACGTCCTGACTTTC; cdr3_aa: CASSEARWQQGSGANVLTF
v_call: TRBV5-8; clone_size: .; j_call: TRBJ2-5; d_call: .; cdr3_nt: TGTGCCAGCAGCTTTCGGGCCTTTGAAGAGACCCAGTACTTC; cdr3_aa: CASSFRAFEETQYF
v_call: TRBV3-1/TRBV3-2; clone_size: .; j_call: TRBJ2-1; d_call: .; cdr3_nt: TGTGCCAGCAGCCAAGGAAGTGGCGGTTCCTACAATGAGCAGTTCTTC; cdr3_aa: CASSQGSGGSYNEQFF
v_call: TRBV18; clone_size: .; j_call: TRBJ1-2; d_call: .; cdr3_nt: TGTGCCAGCTCATCCCTAGATCTGACAGCTACTAACTATGGCTACACCTTC; cdr3_aa: CASSSLDLTATNYGYTF
v_call: TRBV6-5; clone_size: once; j_call: TRBJ2-5; d_call: .; cdr3_nt: TGTGCCAGCAGTTACTCGTCAGGGGTTCAAGAGACCCAGTACTTC; cdr3_aa: CASSYSSGVQETQYF
v_call: TRBV25-1; clone_size: .; j_call: TRBJ1-5; d_call: TRBD1; cdr3_nt: TGTGCCAGCCGGGGACAGGGGGCGGATCAGCCCCAGCATTTT; cdr3_aa: CASRGQGADQPQHF
v_call: TRBV28; clone_size: .; j_call: TRBJ1-2; d_call: TRBD1; cdr3_nt: TGTGCCAGCAGTTCCCCACAGGGGCGTATGGGCTACACCTTC; cdr3_aa: CASSSPQGRMGYTF
v_call: TRBV30; clone_size: once; j_call: TRBJ2-3; d_call: .; cdr3_nt: TGTGCCTGGAGTGTATACGGACCCACAGATACGCAGTATTTT; cdr3_aa: CAWSVYGPTDTQYF
v_call: TRBV28; clone_size: .; j_call: TRBJ1-3; d_call: .; cdr3_nt: TGTGCCAGCAGTTTTCGGGCTGGAAACACCATATATTTT; cdr3_aa: CASSFRAGNTIYF
v_call: TRBV28; clone_size: .; j_call: TRBJ1-1; d_call: TRBD1; cdr3_nt: TGTGCCAGCAGTTTCGTGACAGGGGGCCACACTGAAGCTTTCTTT; cdr3_aa: CASSFVTGGHTEAFF
v_call: TRBV3-1/TRBV3-2; clone_size: .; j_call: TRBJ1-5; d_call: .; cdr3_nt: TGTGCCAGCAGCCAAGTAAATCAGCCCCAGCATTTT; cdr3_aa: CASSQVNQPQHF
v_call: TRBV2; clone_size: .; j_call: TRBJ1-2; d_call: TRBD1; cdr3_nt: TGTGCCAGCAGTGAGGTGGCAGGGGGCGTCTATGGCTACACCTTC; cdr3_aa: CASSEVAGGVYGYTF
v_call: TRBV10-1; clone_size: .; j_call: TRBJ2-7; d_call: TRBD1; cdr3_nt: TGCGCCAGCGGGATTGGACAGGACTCCTACGAGCAGTACTTC; cdr3_aa: CASGIGQDSYEQYF
v_call: TRBV19; clone_size: .; j_call: TRBJ2-3; d_call: TRBD1; cdr3_nt: TGTGCCAGTAGTGGCAGGGGGACAGATACGCAGTATTTT; cdr3_aa: CASSGRGTDTQYF
v_call: TRBV3-1/TRBV3-2; clone_size: .; j_call: TRBJ1-5; d_call: .; cdr3_nt: TGTGCCAGCAGCCAAGGGAGGGGCAGGCAGCCCCAGCATTTT; cdr3_aa: CASSQGRGRQPQHF
v_call: TRBV5-4; clone_size: few; j_call: TRBJ1-3; d_call: TRBD1; cdr3_nt: TGTGCCAGCAGCTCCGGGACAGGGGGCTATTCGGGAAACACCATATATTTT; cdr3_aa: CASSSGTGGYSGNTIYF
v_call: TRBV9; clone_size: .; j_call: TRBJ1-3; d_call: .; cdr3_nt: TGTGCCAGCAGCTCGCTAACCTCTGGAAACACCATATATTTT; cdr3_aa: CASSSLTSGNTIYF
v_call: TRBV2; clone_size: .; j_call: TRBJ2-1; d_call: .; cdr3_nt: TGTGCCAGCAGAACTACTTACAATGAGCAGTTCTTC; cdr3_aa: CASRTTYNEQFF
v_call: TRBV30; clone_size: .; j_call: TRBJ1-6; d_call: TRBD1; cdr3_nt: TGTGCCTGGACCTGGCAGGGGGCCAATTCACCCCTCCACTTT; cdr3_aa: CAWTWQGANSPLHF
v_call: TRBV11-2; clone_size: .; j_call: TRBJ1-5; d_call: TRBD1; cdr3_nt: TGTGCCAGCAGCTTAGGGGGTGGGACAGGGTGGCCCCAGCATTTT; cdr3_aa: CASSLGGGTGWPQHF
v_call: TRBV5-1; clone_size: .; j_call: TRBJ1-1; d_call: .; cdr3_nt: TGCGCCAGCAGCTTGCGGACGGTGAACACTGAAGCTTTCTTT; cdr3_aa: CASSLRTVNTEAFF
v_call: TRBV27; clone_size: .; j_call: TRBJ2-3; d_call: TRBD2; cdr3_nt: TGTGCCAGCACTCTGAGCGGGAGGACCACAGATACGCAGTATTTT; cdr3_aa: CASTLSGRTTDTQYF
v_call: TRBV7-2; clone_size: .; j_call: TRBJ2-7; d_call: .; cdr3_nt: TGTGCCAGCAGCTTAGCGCTGTCGGCAGCCTACGAGCAGTACTTC; cdr3_aa: CASSLALSAAYEQYF
v_call: TRBV5-6; clone_size: .; j_call: TRBJ1-3; d_call: .; cdr3_nt: TGTGCCAGCCGGGACGGAGCCCTCGGAGGAAACACCATATATTTT; cdr3_aa: CASRDGALGGNTIYF
v_call: TRBV7-9; clone_size: .; j_call: TRBJ2-7; d_call: TRBD2; cdr3_nt: TGTGCCAGCACCCAACCCGGGGGGGGCGAGCAGTACTTC; cdr3_aa: CASTQPGGGEQYF
v_call: TRBV9; clone_size: .; j_call: TRBJ1-2; d_call: .; cdr3_nt: TGTGCCAGCAGCGTATTCGGGGCTTTAAACTATGGCTACACCTTC; cdr3_aa: CASSVFGALNYGYTF
v_call: TRBV19; clone_size: many; j_call: TRBJ2-2; d_call: .; cdr3_nt: TGTGCCAGTAGTATAGGGGGGTCGTTGTTCGCGAACACCGGGGAGCTGTTTTTT; cdr3_aa: CASSIGGSLFANTGELFF
v_call: TRBV28; clone_size: once; j_call: TRBJ1-1; d_call: .; cdr3_nt: TGTGCCAGCAGTTCCCCGGGCGGCACGGGGACTGAAGCTTTCTTT; cdr3_aa: CASSSPGGTGTEAFF
v_call: TRBV6-2/TRBV6-3; clone_size: .; j_call: TRBJ2-7; d_call: .; cdr3_nt: TGTGCCAGCAGTTACTCACGGGAGGCAGGGGACGAGCAGTACTTC; cdr3_aa: CASSYSREAGDEQYF
v_call: TRBV2; clone_size: .; j_call: TRBJ1-4; d_call: .; cdr3_nt: TGTGCCAGCAGGAGGACAGCCGTGTTTTTT; cdr3_aa: CASRRTAVFF
v_call: TRBV27; clone_size: once; j_call: TRBJ1-5; d_call: .; cdr3_nt: TGTGCCAGCAGTTTAATGGTTAGCAATCAGCCCCAGCATTTT; cdr3_aa: CASSLMVSNQPQHF
v_call: TRBV6-2/TRBV6-3; clone_size: .; j_call: TRBJ2-1; d_call: TRBD2; cdr3_nt: TGTGCCAGCAGTCTTCCCGGGACTAGCGGCAACAATGAGCAGTTCTTC; cdr3_aa: CASSLPGTSGNNEQFF
v_call: TRBV4-1; clone_size: .; j_call: TRBJ1-1; d_call: .; cdr3_nt: TGCGCCAGCAGAATGGGGGCACGGGACACTGAAGCTTTCTTT; cdr3_aa: CASRMGARDTEAFF
v_call: TRBV7-2; clone_size: .; j_call: TRBJ2-5; d_call: .; cdr3_nt: TGTGCCAGCAGCCAGGGGGGGTGGAAAGGAGAGACCCAGTACTTC; cdr3_aa: CASSQGGWKGETQYF
v_call: TRBV13; clone_size: once; j_call: TRBJ1-1; d_call: .; cdr3_nt: TGTGCCAGCAGCTTAGGCCTTAACACTGAAGCTTTCTTT; cdr3_aa: CASSLGLNTEAFF
v_call: TRBV28; clone_size: .; j_call: TRBJ2-7; d_call: TRBD2; cdr3_nt: TGTGCCAGCAGTTTATCGGGGATAGCGGGAGGTTTCTACGAGCAGTACTTC; cdr3_aa: CASSLSGIAGGFYEQYF
v_call: TRBV5-1; clone_size: .; j_call: TRBJ2-7; d_call: TRBD1; cdr3_nt: TGCGCCAGCAGCTTGGAAACAACAGGGGGCGAGCAGTACTTC; cdr3_aa: CASSLETTGGEQYF
v_call: TRBV28; clone_size: .; j_call: TRBJ2-1; d_call: TRBD2; cdr3_nt: TGTGCCAGCAGTTTATTGGGCCCTAGCGGGATTACCTACAATGAGCAGTTCTTC; cdr3_aa: CASSLLGPSGITYNEQFF
v_call: TRBV2; clone_size: .; j_call: TRBJ1-1; d_call: .; cdr3_nt: TGTGCCAGCAGTGAAGAGGGGCCTAACACTGAAGCTTTCTTT; cdr3_aa: CASSEEGPNTEAFF
v_call: TRBV30; clone_size: .; j_call: TRBJ1-5; d_call: TRBD1; cdr3_nt: TGTGCCTGGAGCCGACAGGGGGCAGGCCAGCCCCAGCATTTT; cdr3_aa: CAWSRQGAGQPQHF
v_call: TRBV28; clone_size: .; j_call: TRBJ2-3; d_call: TRBD2; cdr3_nt: TGTGCCAGCAAGTCGGGAGGGGCTCGCACAGATACGCAGTATTTT; cdr3_aa: CASKSGGARTDTQYF